The T cell receptor beta chain under discussion was sequenced for a study of OX40 agonist ivuxolimab in advanced cancers. Looking at the study overall: Participants, 70% to 90% male, averaged roughly 55 years of age, ranging from 23 to 79.

Points on this clone: Its antigen is not known.

Libraries were prepared by immunoSEQ multiplex PCR; TCRdb keeps only in-frame clonotypes and omits some of them. The table records about 7,000 clones, over 60% of them present only once. Study-level points and caveats: Clonal expansion by week 6 occurred in CD4+ and CD8+ blood T cells (at 0.1 to 3.0 mg/kg). The study did not work out the antigen specificity of the expanded peripheral T cells. A proportion of nonresponders additionally exhibited low normalized T-cell clonal expansion.

Germline CDR1 and CDR2: LGHNA and YSLEER. Trimming removed 0 bases at V and 8 bases at J, with 13 bases between. CDR3 size: 15 residues. The receptor comes from an adult with an advanced solid tumor such as melanoma, head and neck, liver or kidney cancer. The chain joins TRBV4-3 to TRBJ1-4; D not resolved. Specimen: CD4+ or CD8+ T cells sorted from blood, collected in a trial of the OX40 agonist ivuxolimab. CDR3 sequence: CASSQDSWQTEKLFF. The DNA for the CDR3 is TGCGCCAGCAGCCAAGATAGTTGGCAGACGGAAAAACTGTTTTTT.